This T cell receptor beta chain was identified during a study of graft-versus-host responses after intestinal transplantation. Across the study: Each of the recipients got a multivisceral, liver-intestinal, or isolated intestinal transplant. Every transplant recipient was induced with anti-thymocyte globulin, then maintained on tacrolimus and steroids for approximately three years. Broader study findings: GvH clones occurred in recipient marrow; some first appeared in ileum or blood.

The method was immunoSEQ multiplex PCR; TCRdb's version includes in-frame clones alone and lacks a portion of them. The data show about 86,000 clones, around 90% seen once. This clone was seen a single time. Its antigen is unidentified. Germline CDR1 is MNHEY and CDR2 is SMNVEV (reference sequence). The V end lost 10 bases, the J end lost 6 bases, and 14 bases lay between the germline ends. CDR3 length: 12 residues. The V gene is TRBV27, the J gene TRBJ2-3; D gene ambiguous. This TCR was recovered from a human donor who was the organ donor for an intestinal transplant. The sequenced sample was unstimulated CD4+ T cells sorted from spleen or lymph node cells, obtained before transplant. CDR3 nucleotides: TGTGCCACCGTCTCTAAAACGGATACGCAGTATTTT. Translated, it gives CATVSKTDTQYF.